Included here is one T cell receptor beta chain sequence, with context. Original processing methods: The authors estimated nucleated cell counts from reference gene primer amplification. Profiling relied on immunoSEQ multiplex PCR, and the TCRdb table lists in-frame clones only, not all of them. For V, J and clone size, that table is used; D and trimming come from the DNA. The table shows hundreds of thousands of clones, with about 79% occurring only once. The germline V gene encodes CDR1 MNHEY and CDR2 SMNVEV (reference sequence). This CDR3 spans 20 amino acids. The junction had 23 bases not matched to a gene; V was cut back by 6 bases and J by 4 bases. The sample originates from a study of blood T cell repertoires in COVID-19. As for the study in general: Sites across the United States, Italy and Spain contributed samples from acute and convalescent COVID-19. Sample material is recorded as cDNA or gDNA derived from T cells, B-cell-depleted T cells, or PBMCs.

J is TRBJ2-1 and V is TRBV27, with 8 positions matching TRBD1. The sequenced sample consisted of peripheral blood. This receptor was obtained from a man older than 75 with acute or convalescent COVID-19. CDR3 sequence (DNA): TGTGCCAGCAGCCCTTCCTCTTCCGGGACAGGCTTTCGGGCTTACAATGAGCAGTTCTTC. This codes for CASSPSSSGTGFRAYNEQFF.